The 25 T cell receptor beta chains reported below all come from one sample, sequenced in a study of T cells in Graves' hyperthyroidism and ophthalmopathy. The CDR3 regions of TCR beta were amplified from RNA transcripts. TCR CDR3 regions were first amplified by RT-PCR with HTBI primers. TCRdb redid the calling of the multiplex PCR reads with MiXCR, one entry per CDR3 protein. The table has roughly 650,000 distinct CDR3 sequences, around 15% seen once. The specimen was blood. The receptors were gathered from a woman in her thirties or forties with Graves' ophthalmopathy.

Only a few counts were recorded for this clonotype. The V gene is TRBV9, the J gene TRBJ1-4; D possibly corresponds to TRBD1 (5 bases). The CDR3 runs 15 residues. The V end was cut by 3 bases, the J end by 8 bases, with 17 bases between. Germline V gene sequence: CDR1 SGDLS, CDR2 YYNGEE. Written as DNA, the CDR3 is TGTGCCAGCAGCGACCCCTCCGGGACGGGGGAAAAACTGTTTTTT. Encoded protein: CASSDPSGTGEKLFF.

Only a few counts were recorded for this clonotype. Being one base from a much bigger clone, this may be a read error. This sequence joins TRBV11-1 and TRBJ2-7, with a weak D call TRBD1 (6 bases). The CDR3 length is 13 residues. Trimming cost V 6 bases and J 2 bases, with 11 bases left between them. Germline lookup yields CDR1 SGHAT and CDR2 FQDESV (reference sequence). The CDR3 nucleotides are TGTGCCAGCAGTCCTACAGGGCCCTACGAGCAGTACTTC. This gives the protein CASSPTGPYEQYF.

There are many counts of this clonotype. The CDR3 sequence is CASSVEKLFF. The CDR3 DNA follows: TGTGCCAGCAGTGTCGAAAAACTGTTTTTT. The J gene is TRBJ1-4, the V gene TRBV2; D remains ambiguous. V was shortened by 4 bases and J by 8 bases, with 2 bases between the two germline ends. In germline, CDR1 is SNHLY, CDR2 FYNNEI. This CDR3 is 10 amino acids long.

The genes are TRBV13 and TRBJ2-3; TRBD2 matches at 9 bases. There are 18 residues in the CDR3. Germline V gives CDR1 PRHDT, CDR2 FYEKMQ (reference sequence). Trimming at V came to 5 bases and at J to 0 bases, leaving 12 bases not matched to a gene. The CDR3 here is CASSLRGHTSGSTDTQYF. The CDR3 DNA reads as TGTGCCAGCAGCCTCCGGGGCCACACTAGCGGGAGCACAGATACGCAGTATTTT. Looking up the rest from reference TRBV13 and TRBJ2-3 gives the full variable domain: AAGVIQSPRHLIKEKRETATLKCYPIPRHDTVYWYQQGPGQDPQFLISFYEKMQSDKGSIPDRFSAQQFSDYHSELNMSSLELGDSALYFCASSLRGHTSGSTDTQYFGPGTRLTVL.

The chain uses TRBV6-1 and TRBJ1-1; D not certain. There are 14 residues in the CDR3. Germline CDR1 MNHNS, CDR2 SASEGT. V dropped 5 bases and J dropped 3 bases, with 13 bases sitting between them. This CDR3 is CASSKLGGYTEAFF. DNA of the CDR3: TGTGCCAGCAGTAAATTGGGAGGTTACACTGAAGCTTTCTTT.

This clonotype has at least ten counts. This CDR3 reads CASSLGGDRGPFDADTQYF. The CDR3 DNA sequence: TGTGCCAGCAGCTTGGGGGGGGACAGGGGACCCTTTGACGCAGATACGCAGTATTTT. This rearrangement joins TRBV11-2 to TRBJ2-3, with TRBD1 matching over 10 bases. Trimming at V came to 3 bases and at J to 4 bases, leaving 16 bases not matched to a gene. Germline values: CDR1 SGHAT, CDR2 FQNNGV. This CDR3 spans 19 amino acids.

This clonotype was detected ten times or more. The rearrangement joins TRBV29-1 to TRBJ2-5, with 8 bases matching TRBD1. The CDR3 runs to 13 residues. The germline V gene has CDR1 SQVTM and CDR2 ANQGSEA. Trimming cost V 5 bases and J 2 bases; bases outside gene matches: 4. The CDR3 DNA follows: TGCAGCGTTCTTACAGGGGGGCAAGAGACCCAGTACTTC. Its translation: CSVLTGGQETQYF.

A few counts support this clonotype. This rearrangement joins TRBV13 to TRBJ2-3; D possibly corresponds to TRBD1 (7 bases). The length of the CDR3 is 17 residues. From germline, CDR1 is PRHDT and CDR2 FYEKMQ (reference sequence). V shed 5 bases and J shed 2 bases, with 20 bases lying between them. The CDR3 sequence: CASSPPRTGGPTDTQYF. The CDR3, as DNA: TGTGCCAGCAGCCCTCCGCGGACAGGAGGGCCCACAGATACGCAGTATTTT.

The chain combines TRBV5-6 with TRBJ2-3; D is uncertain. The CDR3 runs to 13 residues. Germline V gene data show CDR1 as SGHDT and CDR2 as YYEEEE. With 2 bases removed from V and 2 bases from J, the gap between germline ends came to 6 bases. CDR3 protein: CASSFVYTDTQYF. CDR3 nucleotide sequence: TGTGCCAGCAGCTTTGTCTACACAGATACGCAGTATTTT.

The CDR3 here is CALIRGRDDTQYF. In DNA, the CDR3 is TGTGCCCTGATCCGGGGACGGGATGATACGCAGTATTTT. This sequence joins TRBV6-1 and TRBJ2-3; D is perhaps TRBD1 or TRBD2 (5 bases each). Deletions cut 11 bases from V and 6 bases from J, with 18 bases between. CDR1 MNHNS and CDR2 SASEGT come from the germline V gene. The CDR3 is 13 residues long.

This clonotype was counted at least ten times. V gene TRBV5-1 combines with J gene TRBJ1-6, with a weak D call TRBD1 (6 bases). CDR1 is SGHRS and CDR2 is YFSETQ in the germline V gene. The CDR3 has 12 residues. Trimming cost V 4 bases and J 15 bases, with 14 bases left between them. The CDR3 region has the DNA TGCGCCAGCAGCGGGACAACTCAGGACCTCCACTTT. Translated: CASSGTTQDLHF.

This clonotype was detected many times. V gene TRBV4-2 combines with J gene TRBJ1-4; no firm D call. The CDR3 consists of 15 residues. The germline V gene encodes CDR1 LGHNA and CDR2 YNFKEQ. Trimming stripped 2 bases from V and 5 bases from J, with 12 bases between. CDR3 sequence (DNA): TGTGCCAGCAGCCAACGACCGCGTGTGAATGAAAAACTGTTTTTT. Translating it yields CASSQRPRVNEKLFF.

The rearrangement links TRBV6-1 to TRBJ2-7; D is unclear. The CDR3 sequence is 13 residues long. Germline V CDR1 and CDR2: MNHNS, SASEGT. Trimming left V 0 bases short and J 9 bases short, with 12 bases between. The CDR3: CASSEAERDGQYF. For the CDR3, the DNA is TGTGCCAGCAGTGAAGCAGAAAGAGACGGGCAGTACTTC.

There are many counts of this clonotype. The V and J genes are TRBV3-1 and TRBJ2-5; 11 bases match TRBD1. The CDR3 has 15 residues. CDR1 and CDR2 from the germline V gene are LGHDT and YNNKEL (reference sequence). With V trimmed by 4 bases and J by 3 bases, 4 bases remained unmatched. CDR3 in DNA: TGTGCCAGCAGCCTACCGGGACAGGGGGAAGAGACCCAGTACTTC. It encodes CASSLPGQGEETQYF.

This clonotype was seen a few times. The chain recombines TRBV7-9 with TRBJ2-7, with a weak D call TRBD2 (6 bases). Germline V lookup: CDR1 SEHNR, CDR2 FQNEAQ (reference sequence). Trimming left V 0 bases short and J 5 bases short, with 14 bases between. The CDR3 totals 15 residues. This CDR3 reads CASSLALAGPDEQYF. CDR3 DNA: TGTGCCAGCAGCTTAGCGTTGGCGGGACCGGACGAGCAGTACTTC.

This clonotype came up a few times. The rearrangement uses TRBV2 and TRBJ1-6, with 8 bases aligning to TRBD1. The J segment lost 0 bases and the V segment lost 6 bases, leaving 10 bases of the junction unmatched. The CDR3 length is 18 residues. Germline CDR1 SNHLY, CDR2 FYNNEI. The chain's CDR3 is CASRSPGQVSSYNSPLHF. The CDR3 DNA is TGTGCCAGCAGGTCTCCGGGACAGGTCAGCTCCTATAATTCACCCCTCCACTTT.

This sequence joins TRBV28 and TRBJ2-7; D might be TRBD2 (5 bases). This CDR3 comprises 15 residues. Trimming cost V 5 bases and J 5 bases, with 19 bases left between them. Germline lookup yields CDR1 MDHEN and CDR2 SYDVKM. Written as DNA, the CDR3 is TGTGCCAGCAGTCCCCCCCCCGACGGGGTCCACGAGCAGTACTTC. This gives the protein CASSPPPDGVHEQYF.

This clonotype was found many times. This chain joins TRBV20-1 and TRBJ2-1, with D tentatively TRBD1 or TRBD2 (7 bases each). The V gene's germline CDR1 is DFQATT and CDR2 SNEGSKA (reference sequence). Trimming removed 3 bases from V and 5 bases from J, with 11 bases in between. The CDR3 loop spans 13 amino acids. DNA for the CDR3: TGCAGTGCTAGTCAGGGGGGGAACAATGAGCAGTTCTTC. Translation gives CSASQGGNNEQFF.

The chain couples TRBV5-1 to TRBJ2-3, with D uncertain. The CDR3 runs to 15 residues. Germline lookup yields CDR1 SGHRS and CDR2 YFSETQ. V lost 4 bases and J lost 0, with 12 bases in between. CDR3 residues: CASSAPLTSTDTQYF. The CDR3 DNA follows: TGCGCCAGCAGCGCCCCCCTGACTAGCACAGATACGCAGTATTTT. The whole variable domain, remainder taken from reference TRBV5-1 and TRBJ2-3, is KAGVTQTPRYLIKTRGQQVTLSCSPISGHRSVSWYQQTPGQGLQFLFEYFSETQRNKGNFPGRFSGRQFSNSRSEMNVSTLELGDSALYLCASSAPLTSTDTQYFGPGTRLTVL.

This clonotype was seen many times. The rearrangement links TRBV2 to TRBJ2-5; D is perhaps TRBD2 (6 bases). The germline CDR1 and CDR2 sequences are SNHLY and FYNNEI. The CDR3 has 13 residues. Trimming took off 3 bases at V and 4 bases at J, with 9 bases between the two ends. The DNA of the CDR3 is TGTGCCAGCAGTGACACGGAGGGAGAGACCCAGTACTTC. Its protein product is CASSDTEGETQYF.

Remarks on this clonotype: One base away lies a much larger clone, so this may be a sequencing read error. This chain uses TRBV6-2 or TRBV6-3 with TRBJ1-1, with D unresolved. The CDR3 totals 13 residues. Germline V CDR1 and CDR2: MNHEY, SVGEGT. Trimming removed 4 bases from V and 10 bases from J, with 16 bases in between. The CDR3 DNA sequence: TGTGCCAGCAGTTTAAGACAAGTACTTGGAGCTTTCTTT. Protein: CASSLRQVLGAFF.

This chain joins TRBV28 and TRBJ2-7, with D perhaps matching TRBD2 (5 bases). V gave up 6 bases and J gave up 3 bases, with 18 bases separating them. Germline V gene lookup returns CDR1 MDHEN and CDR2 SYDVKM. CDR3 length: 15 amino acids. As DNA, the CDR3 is TGTGCCAGCAGGTCCGGACTCGCGGGTCGCTACGAGCAGTACTTC. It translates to CASRSGLAGRYEQYF.

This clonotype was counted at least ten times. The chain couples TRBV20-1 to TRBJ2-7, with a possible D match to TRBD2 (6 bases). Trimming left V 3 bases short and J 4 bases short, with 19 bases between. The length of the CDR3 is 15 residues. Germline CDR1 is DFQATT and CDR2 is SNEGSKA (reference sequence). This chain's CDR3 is CSASLGAGTGYEQYF. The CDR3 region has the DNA TGCAGTGCTAGTCTCGGGGCGGGGACTGGGTACGAGCAGTACTTC.

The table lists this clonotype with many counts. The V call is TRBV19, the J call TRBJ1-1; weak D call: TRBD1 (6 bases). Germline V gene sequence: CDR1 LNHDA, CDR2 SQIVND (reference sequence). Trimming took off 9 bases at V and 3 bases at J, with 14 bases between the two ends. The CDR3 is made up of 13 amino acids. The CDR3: CASSTNRDTEAFF. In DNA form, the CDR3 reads TGTGCCAGCTCAACGAACAGGGACACTGAAGCTTTCTTT.

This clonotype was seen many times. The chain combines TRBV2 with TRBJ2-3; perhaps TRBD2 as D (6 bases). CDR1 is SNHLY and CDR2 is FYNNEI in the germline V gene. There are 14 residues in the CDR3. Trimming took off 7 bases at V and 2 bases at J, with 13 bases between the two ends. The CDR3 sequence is CASKLADLTDTQYF. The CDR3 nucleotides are TGTGCCAGCAAACTAGCCGATCTCACAGATACGCAGTATTTT.